This entry is about one TCR beta chain. As yet, its antigen is unknown. Only in-frame clones appear in the TCRdb table, and some are missing; sequencing was by immunoSEQ multiplex PCR. Of some 900,000 clones listed, approximately 76% are singletons. This entry is derived from a study of shared clonotypes between healthy human individuals. General observations from the study: When compared with the clonotypes that were shared by all four sorted-subset donors, the non-shared clonotypes turned out to have lower generation probabilities. The naive CD4 repertoires of a few donors were compared, and roughly 5% of clonotypes were shared.

Germline values: CDR1 SGHRS, CDR2 YFSETQ. The CDR3 totals 13 residues. The ends were cut back, 4 bases at V and 4 bases at J, with 11 bases in the middle. The rearrangement uses TRBV5-1 and TRBJ1-2; D ambiguous. The sequence was obtained from a man between 18 and 29 years old in good health. The sequenced sample consisted of memory CD4+ T cells sorted from blood. Subset here: CD45RA-negative fraction. In DNA form, the CDR3 reads TGCGCCAGCAGCGGAGAAGCGGTCTATGGCTACACCTTC. It yields the protein CASSGEAVYGYTF.